This TCR beta chain was identified during a study of vaccination and CD4 T cells after COVID-19. Whole-study context: Cellular stimulation was performed using overlapping spike peptides derived from SARS-CoV-2, HCoV-NL63, HCoV-OC43 and HCoV-229E.

Treatment denoted: roughly nine-day PBMC culture with coronavirus spike peptide pools or control peptides (ViraFEST assay). Germline-derived CDR1 and CDR2 are SEHNR and FQNEAQ (reference sequence). The CDR3 runs to 13 residues. V lost 3 bases, J lost 1 base, and 6 bases lay in between. This clonotype counts as medium-sized. Antigen specificity is unknown. Oncomine TCR Beta short-read sequencing was applied to DNA from cultured CD4+ T cells. TCRdb independently ran MiXCR on the PCR reads; one entry per CDR3 protein. In the table there are 8,000 or so distinct CDR3 sequences, 20% to 25% of which are singletons.

This clonotype was sampled from a human donor who had recovered from COVID-19. The sequences come from CD4+ T cells from blood, cultured in vitro, collected after SARS-CoV-2 vaccination. The chain recombines TRBV7-9 with TRBJ1-1; no definite D call. CDR3 residues: CASSFAQNTEAFF. The CDR3 coding sequence is TGTGCCAGCAGCTTCGCTCAGAACACTGAAGCTTTCTTT.